The subject of this entry is one T cell receptor beta chain. Its target is not known. Measured with immunoSEQ multiplex PCR; TCRdb has only the in-frame clones, and not every one. In the table there are about 41,000 clones, approximately 89% of which are singletons. This CDR3 has 17 residues. CDR1 is MDHEN and CDR2 is SYDVKM in the germline V gene. Trimming took 9 bases from V and 4 from J; bases not matched to a gene: 16. The data were obtained in a study of OX40 agonist ivuxolimab in advanced cancers. At the level of the study: Partial responses were recorded for three patients, including one with hepatocellular carcinoma and two with cutaneous melanoma. Findings and caveats of the study: Both blood CD4+ and CD8+ T cells showed clonal growth by week 6 at 0.1 to 3.0 mg/kg.

Enrollment shut out patients with autoimmune disease history or systemic immunosuppression. The investigators sampled blood at baseline, at cycle 4 day 1, and at cycle 7 day 1. V usage is TRBV28 and J usage is TRBJ1-5; 9 bases fit TRBD1. This TCR came from an adult with an advanced solid tumor such as melanoma, head and neck, liver or kidney cancer. The specimen comprised CD4+ or CD8+ T cells sorted from blood, sampled in a trial of the OX40 agonist ivuxolimab. The CDR3 DNA is TGTGCCAGTGGCAAGGGACAGGGAAATACCGGGAATCAGCCCCAGCATTTT. Translation gives CASGKGQGNTGNQPQHF. The full variable domain, in which reference TRBV28 and TRBJ1-5 provide the parts outside the CDR3, is DVKVTQSSRYLVKRTGEKVFLECVQDMDHENMFWYRQDPGLGLRLIYFSYDVKMKEKGDIPEGYSVSREKKERFSLILESASTNQTSMYLCASGKGQGNTGNQPQHFGDGTRLSIL.